Below, 9 T cell receptor beta chains from the same sample are listed, as sequenced in a study of cytomegalovirus exposure and HLA in healthy donors. The PCR made use of 60 Vbeta and 13 Jbeta primers. Generated by immunoSEQ multiplex PCR, the TCRdb table keeps only in-frame clones and is missing some. This sample has about 100,000 clones, with under 80% found just once. Material for sequencing was PBMCs. The receptors were sampled from a woman between 18 and 30 years old in good health and CMV-seropositive.

This clone occurred a few times. The chain employs TRBV7-2 and TRBJ2-2; no reliable D call. Germline assignment: CDR1 SGHTA and CDR2 FQGNSA. The CDR3 runs 16 residues. V lost 4 bases and J lost 0, with 12 bases in between. The CDR3 loop reads CASSSPRGTNTGELFF. CDR3 in DNA: TGTGCCAGCAGCTCCCCCCGCGGCACGAACACCGGGGAGCTGTTTTTT.

V gene TRBV27 combines with J gene TRBJ2-7; 8 nucleotides agree with TRBD1. CDR1 is MNHEY, CDR2 SMNVEV, per germline (reference sequence). The CDR3 totals 14 residues. The junction had 2 bases not matched to a gene; V was cut back by 1 base and J by 3 bases. CDR3 nucleotides: TGTGCCAGCAGTTTATGGGACAGGATCTACGAGCAGTACTTC. Its protein is CASSLWDRIYEQYF.

The V call is TRBV11-2, the J call TRBJ2-1; no clear D. V was clipped by 3 bases and J by 0 bases, with 9 bases between them. Germline assignment: CDR1 SGHAT and CDR2 FQNNGV. CDR3 length equals 15 residues. The CDR3 DNA is TGTGCCAGCAGCTTTGGCGGAAGCTCCTACAATGAGCAGTTCTTC. Translation: CASSFGGSSYNEQFF.

The genes are TRBV5-6 and TRBJ2-7; D is possibly TRBD2 (6 bases). V lost 0 bases and J 2 bases, leaving 12 bases between the germline ends. CDR3 size: 15 residues. Germline loops: CDR1 SGHDT, CDR2 YYEEEE. The CDR3 reads CASSLGGLGTYEQYF. In nucleotides, the CDR3 is TGTGCCAGCAGCTTGGGGGGACTGGGGACCTACGAGCAGTACTTC.

The chain couples TRBV6-5 to TRBJ1-5; no clear D gene. This CDR3 spans 15 amino acids. The germline CDR1 and CDR2 sequences are MNHEY and SVGAGI. V dropped 7 bases and J dropped 0 bases, with 13 bases sitting between them. This CDR3 reads CASTLSQYSNQPQHF. CDR3 in DNA: TGTGCCAGCACACTATCCCAATATAGCAATCAGCCCCAGCATTTT.

This clone was counted a single time. The junction departs from germline at one end; a sequencing error may be responsible. The chain recombines TRBV5-1 with TRBJ2-1, with 9 positions matching TRBD2. This CDR3 has 16 amino acids. CDR1 is SGHRS and CDR2 is YFSETQ in the germline V gene. The CDR3 DNA follows: TGCGCCAGCACCTTGGGTGGCGGGAGGGCCTGGGATGAGCAGTTCTTC. Its protein product is CASTLGGGRAWDEQFF.

This clone showed up just once. This chain uses TRBV30 with TRBJ2-7; 10 bases align to TRBD1. CDR1 and CDR2 (germline): GTSNPN, SVGIG (reference sequence). V was clipped by 5 bases and J by 5 bases; unmatched bases: 9. This CDR3 has 14 amino acids. Here the CDR3 reads CAWDYGTGEDEQYF. CDR3 coding DNA: TGTGCCTGGGACTATGGGACAGGGGAGGACGAGCAGTACTTC.

The V and J genes are TRBV27 and TRBJ2-6, with 9 nucleotides matching TRBD2. The CDR3 contains 16 residues. Germline assignment: CDR1 MNHEY and CDR2 SMNVEV (reference sequence). J gave up 3 bases and V 3 bases, and 3 bases lay outside the gene matches. CDR3 DNA sequence: TGTGCCAGCAGTTTTAGCGGGAGTTATGGGGCCAACGTCCTGACTTTC. Amino acid sequence: CASSFSGSYGANVLTF.

The chain employs TRBV2 and TRBJ1-1; the D is unclear. The CDR3 spans 11 residues. Trimming took off 6 bases at V and 8 bases at J, with 10 bases between the two ends. The V gene's germline CDR1 is SNHLY and CDR2 FYNNEI. CDR3 nucleotides: TGTGCCAGCAGCCCGCAGGCCGAAGCTTTCTTT. It is translated as CASSPQAEAFF.